This T cell receptor (beta chain) derives from a study of T cell repertoires in cytomegalovirus infection. Study findings and constraints: Predominance within the ex vivo response was attributable to HLA-C-restricted CMV-specific TCR beta clonotypes.

To note about this clonotype: As yet, its antigen is unknown.

MiXCR, applied by TCRdb to the reads, yields one record per CDR3 protein. The table has roughly 640,000 distinct CDR3 sequences, roughly 26% seen once; the top ten hold under 8.5%. Unmatched junction bases numbered 13, after V lost 5 bases and J lost 5 bases. The CDR3 totals 17 residues. Germline CDR1 reads SGHDT; CDR2 reads YYEEEE. V is TRBV5-6 and J is TRBJ2-5; 12 bases fit TRBD2. This TCR was sampled from a human donor in good health (CMV status not recorded). Some clones in this sample may be carry-over from other donors' samples. The sample comprised CD8+ T cells from PBMCs. The CDR3 here is CASSLGLAGPRRETQYF. The CDR3, as DNA: TGTGCCAGCAGTCTTGGACTAGCGGGACCACGCCGGGAGACCCAGTACTTC.